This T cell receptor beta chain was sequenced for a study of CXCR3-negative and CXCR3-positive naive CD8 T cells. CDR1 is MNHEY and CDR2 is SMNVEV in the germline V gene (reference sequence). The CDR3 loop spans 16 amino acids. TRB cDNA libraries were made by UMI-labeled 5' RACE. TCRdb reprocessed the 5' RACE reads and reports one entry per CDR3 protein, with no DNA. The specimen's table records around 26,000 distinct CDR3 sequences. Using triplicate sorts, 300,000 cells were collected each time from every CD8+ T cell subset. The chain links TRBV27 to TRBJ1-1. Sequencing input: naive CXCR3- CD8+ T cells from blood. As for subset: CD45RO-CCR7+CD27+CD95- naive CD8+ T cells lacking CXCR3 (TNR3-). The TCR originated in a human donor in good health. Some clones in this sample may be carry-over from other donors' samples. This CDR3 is CASSGSGLGMNTEAFF.